This T cell receptor (beta chain) was documented in a study of blood T cell repertoires in COVID-19. Across the whole study: Acute-phase and convalescent COVID-19 samples originated in the United States, Italy and Spain.

In the authors' methods: Reference gene primers were amplified, and this amplification served to estimate nucleated cell counts. The method was immunoSEQ multiplex PCR; TCRdb's version includes in-frame clones alone and lacks a portion of them. Clone size and V and J calls were adopted from that table, with D and trimming inferred from the DNA. The data show roughly 230,000 clones, 88% seen once. This CDR3 contains 12 residues. Trimming removed 2 bases from V and 6 bases from J, with 9 bases in between. Germline V gives CDR1 SGHNT, CDR2 YYREEE (reference sequence). This clone has a handful of counts. The chain combines TRBV5-4 with TRBJ2-7; D is uncertain. The clonotype was recovered from a man aged 70 or older with acute or convalescent COVID-19. Sequencing was carried out using peripheral blood. CDR3 loop: CASSFTGFEQYF. The DNA of the CDR3 is TGTGCCAGCAGCTTTACCGGTTTCGAGCAGTACTTC.